This T cell receptor (beta chain) was sequenced for a study of memory B cells and T cells in multiple sclerosis. The study's findings and limits: Compartments had unequal clone-set sizes, affecting shared clonotype counts.

Trimming removed 0 bases at V and 2 bases at J, with 12 bases between. The CDR3 has 15 amino acids. Germline CDR1 reads SGHRS; CDR2 reads YFSETQ. With regard to this clone: Its antigen is as yet unknown. Additional DNA sequences in this sample encode the identical CDR3.

Stimulus-free culture yielded autoproliferating CFSE-dim and non-proliferating CFSE-high T cells, each sequenced separately. Pooled replicate wells came from approximately 50 million CFSE-labeled PBMCs cultured about seven days without stimulus. CFSE at 0.5 uM labeled the PBMCs, which were then cultured unstimulated. Measured with immunoSEQ multiplex PCR; TCRdb has only the in-frame clones, and not every one. This table has 12,000 or so clones, around four fifths appearing once. The origin of this receptor is a human donor with multiple sclerosis. The sample comprised PBMCs from blood kept in culture. The rearrangement links TRBV5-1 to TRBJ2-7, with a tentative D call TRBD2 (5 bases). DNA of the CDR3: TGCGCCAGCAGCTTGGTGGGATGGGAGCCCTACGAGCAGTACTTC. It is translated as CASSLVGWEPYEQYF.